This T cell receptor beta chain was sequenced for a study of cytomegalovirus exposure and HLA in healthy donors. Study-wide results and limits: CMV serostatus stood as the only immune exposure information on hand.

To note about this clone: Its cognate antigen is unknown.

The PCR employed 60 Vbeta primers together with 13 Jbeta primers. Assay used: immunoSEQ multiplex PCR; TCRdb lists only in-frame clones, some missing. Among 130,000 to 150,000 clones listed, roughly 80% were seen once. The receptor's source is a woman aged 40 to 50 in good health and CMV-seropositive. Sequencing was carried out using PBMCs.

DNA of the CDR3: TGCGCCAGCAGCCTCATCGTTGCGAGCGGAGAAAAACTGTTTTTT. Protein product: CASSLIVASGEKLFF. V usage is TRBV4-1 and J usage is TRBJ1-4, with D uncertain. V was trimmed by 4 bases and J by 8 bases, leaving 17 bases between them. Germline loops: CDR1 MGHRA, CDR2 YSYEKL. The CDR3 covers 15 residues.